This record looks at one TCR beta chain sequence and its context. CDR3 length: 21 amino acids. The junction had 29 bases not matched to a gene; V was cut back by 10 bases and J by 5 bases. CDR1 is SNHLY and CDR2 is FYNNEI in the germline V gene. This record belongs to a study of blood T cell repertoires in COVID-19. Turning to the study itself: Donors in the United States, Italy and Spain gave samples during acute or convalescent COVID-19. PBMCs, B-cell-depleted T cells, or T cells were the source of the cDNA or gDNA that made up the material.

The method was immunoSEQ multiplex PCR; TCRdb's version includes in-frame clones alone and lacks a portion of them. The sample comprises fewer than 300,000 clones, over 75% of which are singletons, and 8% to 9.5% rests with the top ten. Input material: peripheral blood. The gene calls are TRBV2 and TRBJ2-3, with 11 positions matching TRBD2. The source is a human donor in a cohort sampled during active COVID-19. The CDR3: CAIRQGGVVGALAGDVDTQYF. CDR3 bases: TGTGCCATCCGACAGGGGGGCGTGGTGGGGGCACTAGCGGGAGATGTAGATACGCAGTATTTT.